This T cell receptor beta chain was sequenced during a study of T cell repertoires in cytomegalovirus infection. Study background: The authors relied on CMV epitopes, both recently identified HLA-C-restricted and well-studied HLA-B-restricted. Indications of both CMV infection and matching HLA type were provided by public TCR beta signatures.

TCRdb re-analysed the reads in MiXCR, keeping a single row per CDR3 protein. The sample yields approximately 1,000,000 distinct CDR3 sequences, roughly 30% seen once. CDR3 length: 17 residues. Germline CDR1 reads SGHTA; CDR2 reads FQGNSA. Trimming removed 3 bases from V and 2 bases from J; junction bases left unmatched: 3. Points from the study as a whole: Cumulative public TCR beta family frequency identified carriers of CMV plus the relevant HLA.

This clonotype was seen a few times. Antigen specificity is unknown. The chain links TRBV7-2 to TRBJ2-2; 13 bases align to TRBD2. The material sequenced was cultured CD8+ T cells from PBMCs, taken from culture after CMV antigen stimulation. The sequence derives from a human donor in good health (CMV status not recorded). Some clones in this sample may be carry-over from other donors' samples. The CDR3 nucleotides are TGTGCCAGCAGCTTCACTAGCGGGGGGGCAAACACCGGGGAGCTGTTTTTT. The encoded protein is CASSFTSGGANTGELFF.